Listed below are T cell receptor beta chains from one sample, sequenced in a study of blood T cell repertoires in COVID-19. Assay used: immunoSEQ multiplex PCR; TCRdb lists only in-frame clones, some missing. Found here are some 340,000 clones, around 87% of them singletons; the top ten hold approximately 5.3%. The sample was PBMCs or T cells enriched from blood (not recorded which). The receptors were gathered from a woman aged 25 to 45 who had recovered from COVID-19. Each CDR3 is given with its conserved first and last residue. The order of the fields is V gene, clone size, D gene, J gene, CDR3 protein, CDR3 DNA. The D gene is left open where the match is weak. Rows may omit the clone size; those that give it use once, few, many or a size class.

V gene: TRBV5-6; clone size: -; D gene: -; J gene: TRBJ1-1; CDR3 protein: CASSLASRYTEAFF; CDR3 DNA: TGTGCCAGCAGCTTGGCCTCTCGGTACACTGAAGCTTTCTTT
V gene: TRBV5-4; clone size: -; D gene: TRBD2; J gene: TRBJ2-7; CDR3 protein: CASSPGTSGYEQYF; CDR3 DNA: TGTGCCAGCAGCCCGGGGACTAGCGGCTACGAGCAGTACTTC
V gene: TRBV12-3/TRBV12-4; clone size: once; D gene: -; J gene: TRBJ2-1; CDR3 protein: CATIPSRNNEQFF; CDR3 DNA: TGTGCCACCATCCCCTCGAGGAACAATGAGCAGTTCTTC
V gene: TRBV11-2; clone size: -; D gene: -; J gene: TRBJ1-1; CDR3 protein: CASSLAGGGGAFF; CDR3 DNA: TGTGCCAGCAGCTTAGCCGGGGGCGGGGGCGCTTTCTTT
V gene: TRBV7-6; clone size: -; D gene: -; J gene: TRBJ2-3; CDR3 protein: CASSQLGRSTDTQYF; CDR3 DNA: TGTGCCAGCAGCCAGTTGGGCCGTAGCACAGATACGCAGTATTTT
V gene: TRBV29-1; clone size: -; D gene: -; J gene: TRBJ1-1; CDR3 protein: CSVGQGIAEAFF; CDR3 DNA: TGCAGCGTTGGGCAGGGAATCGCTGAAGCTTTCTTT
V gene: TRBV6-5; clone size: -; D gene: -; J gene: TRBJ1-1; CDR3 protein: CASTALMNTEAFF; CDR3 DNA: TGTGCCAGCACCGCGTTGATGAACACTGAAGCTTTCTTT
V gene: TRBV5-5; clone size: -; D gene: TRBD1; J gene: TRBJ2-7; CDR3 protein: CASSWDRASEQYF; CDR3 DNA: TGTGCCAGCAGCTGGGACAGGGCCTCCGAGCAGTACTTC
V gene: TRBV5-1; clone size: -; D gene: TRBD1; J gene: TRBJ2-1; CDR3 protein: CASSLEVGQGVNNEQFF; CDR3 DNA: TGCGCCAGCAGCTTAGAAGTAGGACAGGGTGTAAACAATGAGCAGTTCTTC
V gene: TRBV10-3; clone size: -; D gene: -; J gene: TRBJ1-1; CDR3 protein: CAISPGNTEAFF; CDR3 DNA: TGTGCCATCAGTCCGGGTAACACTGAAGCTTTCTTT